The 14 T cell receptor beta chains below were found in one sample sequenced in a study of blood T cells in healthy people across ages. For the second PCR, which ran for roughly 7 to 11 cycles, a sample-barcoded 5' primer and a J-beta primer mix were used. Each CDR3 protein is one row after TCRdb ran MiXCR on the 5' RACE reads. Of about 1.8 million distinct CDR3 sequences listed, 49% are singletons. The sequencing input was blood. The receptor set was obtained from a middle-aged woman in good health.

CDR3 loop: CASSPTRSGLETQYF. CDR3 in DNA: TGTGCCAGCAGTCCGACAAGATCGGGCCTGGAGACCCAGTACTTC. The chain recombines TRBV28 with TRBJ2-5, with D uncertain. The CDR3 is made up of 15 amino acids. Germline V lookup: CDR1 MDHEN, CDR2 SYDVKM. V lost 5 bases, J lost 5 bases, and 18 bases lay in between.

CDR3: CASSTRTGGSDEQFF. The CDR3 DNA reads as TGTGCCAGCAGCACCAGGACAGGGGGCAGCGATGAGCAGTTCTTC. This chain joins TRBV5-5 and TRBJ2-1; TRBD1 agrees at 11 bases. The CDR3 runs 15 residues. Trimming at V came to 4 bases and at J to 8 bases, leaving 8 bases not matched to a gene. CDR1 is SGHKS, CDR2 YYEKEE, per germline (reference sequence).

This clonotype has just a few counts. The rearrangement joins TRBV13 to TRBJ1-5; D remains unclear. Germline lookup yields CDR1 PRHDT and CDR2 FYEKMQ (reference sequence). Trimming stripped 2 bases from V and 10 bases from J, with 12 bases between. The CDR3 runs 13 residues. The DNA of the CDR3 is TGTGCCAGCAGCTTACAACCAGGCGGACCCCAGCATTTT. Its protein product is CASSLQPGGPQHF. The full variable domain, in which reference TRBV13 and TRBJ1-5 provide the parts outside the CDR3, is AAGVIQSPRHLIKEKRETATLKCYPIPRHDTVYWYQQGPGQDPQFLISFYEKMQSDKGSIPDRFSAQQFSDYHSELNMSSLELGDSALYFCASSLQPGGPQHFGDGTRLSIL.

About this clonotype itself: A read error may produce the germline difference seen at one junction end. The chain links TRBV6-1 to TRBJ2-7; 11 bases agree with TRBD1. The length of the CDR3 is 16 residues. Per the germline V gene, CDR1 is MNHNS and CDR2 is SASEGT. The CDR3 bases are TGTGCCAGCAGTGACCTTCGGGACAGGGGGACCTACGAGCGGTACTTC. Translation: CASSDLRDRGTYERYF.

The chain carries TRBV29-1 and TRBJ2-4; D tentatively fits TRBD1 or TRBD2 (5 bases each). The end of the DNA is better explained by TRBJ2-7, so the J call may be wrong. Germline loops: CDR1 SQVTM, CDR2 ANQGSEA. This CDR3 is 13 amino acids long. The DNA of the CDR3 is TGCAGCGTTGCGGCAGGGACGGCCTACGAGCAGTACTTC. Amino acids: CSVAAGTAYEQYF.

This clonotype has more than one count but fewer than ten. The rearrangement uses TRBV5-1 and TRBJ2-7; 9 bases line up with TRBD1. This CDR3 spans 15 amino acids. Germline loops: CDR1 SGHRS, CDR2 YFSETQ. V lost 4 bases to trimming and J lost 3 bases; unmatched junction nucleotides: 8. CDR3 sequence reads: CASSLDRDRDYEQYF. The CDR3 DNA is TGCGCCAGCAGCCTAGACCGGGACAGGGACTACGAGCAGTACTTC.

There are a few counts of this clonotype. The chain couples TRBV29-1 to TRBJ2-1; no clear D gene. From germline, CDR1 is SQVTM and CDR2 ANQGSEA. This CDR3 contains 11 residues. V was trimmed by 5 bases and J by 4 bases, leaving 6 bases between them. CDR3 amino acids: CSVHSYNEQFF. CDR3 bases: TGCAGCGTTCACAGTTACAATGAGCAGTTCTTC.

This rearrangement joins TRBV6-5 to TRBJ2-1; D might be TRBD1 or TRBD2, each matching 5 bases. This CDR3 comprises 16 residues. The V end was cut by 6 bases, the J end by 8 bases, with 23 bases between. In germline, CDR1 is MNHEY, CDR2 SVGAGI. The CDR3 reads CASSQFGADGKDEQFF. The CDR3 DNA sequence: TGTGCCAGCAGCCAATTCGGGGCGGACGGGAAGGATGAGCAGTTCTTC.

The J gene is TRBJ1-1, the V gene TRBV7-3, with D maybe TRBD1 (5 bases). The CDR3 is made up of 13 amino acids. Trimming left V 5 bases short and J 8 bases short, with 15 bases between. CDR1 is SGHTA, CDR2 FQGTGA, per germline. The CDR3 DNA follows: TGTGCCAGCAGCCTCACCCAGGGCCGCGAAGCTTTCTTT. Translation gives CASSLTQGREAFF.

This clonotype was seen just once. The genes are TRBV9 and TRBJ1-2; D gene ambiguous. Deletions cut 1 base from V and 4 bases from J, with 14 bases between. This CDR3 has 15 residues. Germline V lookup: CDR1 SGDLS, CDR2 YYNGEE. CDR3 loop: CASSVSNSGIYGYTF. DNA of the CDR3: TGTGCCAGCAGCGTATCGAACAGTGGTATCTATGGCTACACCTTC.

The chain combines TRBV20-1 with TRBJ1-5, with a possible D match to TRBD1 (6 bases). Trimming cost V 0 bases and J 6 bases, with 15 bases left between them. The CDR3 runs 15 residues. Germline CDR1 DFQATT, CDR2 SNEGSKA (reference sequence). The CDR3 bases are TGCAGTGCTAGAGATATGGGCAGGGGTGGTCAGCCCCAGCATTTT. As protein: CSARDMGRGGQPQHF.

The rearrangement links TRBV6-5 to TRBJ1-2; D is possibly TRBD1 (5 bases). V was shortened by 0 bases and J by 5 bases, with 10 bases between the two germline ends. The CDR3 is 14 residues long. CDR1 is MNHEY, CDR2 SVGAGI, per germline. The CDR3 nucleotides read TGTGCCAGCAGTTACTCGAAGGCAGGGTATGGCTACACCTTC. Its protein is CASSYSKAGYGYTF.

The CDR3 DNA follows: TGTGCCAGCGGGACAGGGTTCTACGAGCAGTACTTC. Translated: CASGTGFYEQYF. The gene calls are TRBV6-2 or TRBV6-3 and TRBJ2-7, with 9 bases lining up with TRBD1. V was clipped by 8 bases and J by 3 bases; unmatched bases: 2. CDR1 and CDR2 (germline): MNHEY, SVGEGT. This CDR3 region has 12 residues.

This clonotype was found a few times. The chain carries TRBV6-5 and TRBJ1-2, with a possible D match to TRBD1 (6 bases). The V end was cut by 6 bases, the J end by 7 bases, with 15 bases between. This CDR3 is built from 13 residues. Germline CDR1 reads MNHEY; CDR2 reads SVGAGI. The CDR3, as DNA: TGTGCCAGCAGGGAACAGGGAGGGAGTGGCTACACCTTC. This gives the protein CASREQGGSGYTF.